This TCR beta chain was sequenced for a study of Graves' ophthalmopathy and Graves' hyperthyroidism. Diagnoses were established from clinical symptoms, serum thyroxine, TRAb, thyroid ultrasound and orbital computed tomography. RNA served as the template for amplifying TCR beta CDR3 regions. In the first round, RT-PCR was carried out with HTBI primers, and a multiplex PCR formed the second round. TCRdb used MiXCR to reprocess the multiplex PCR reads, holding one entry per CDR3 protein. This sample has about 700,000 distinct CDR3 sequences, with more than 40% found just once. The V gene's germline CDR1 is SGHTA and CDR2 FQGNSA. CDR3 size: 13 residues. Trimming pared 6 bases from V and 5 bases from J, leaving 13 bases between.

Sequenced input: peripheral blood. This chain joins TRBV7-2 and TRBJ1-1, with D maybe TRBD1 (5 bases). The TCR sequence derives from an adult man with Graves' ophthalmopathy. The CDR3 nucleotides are TGTGCCAGCAGGGCAGGGTCTTGGACTGAAGCTTTCTTT. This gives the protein CASRAGSWTEAFF.